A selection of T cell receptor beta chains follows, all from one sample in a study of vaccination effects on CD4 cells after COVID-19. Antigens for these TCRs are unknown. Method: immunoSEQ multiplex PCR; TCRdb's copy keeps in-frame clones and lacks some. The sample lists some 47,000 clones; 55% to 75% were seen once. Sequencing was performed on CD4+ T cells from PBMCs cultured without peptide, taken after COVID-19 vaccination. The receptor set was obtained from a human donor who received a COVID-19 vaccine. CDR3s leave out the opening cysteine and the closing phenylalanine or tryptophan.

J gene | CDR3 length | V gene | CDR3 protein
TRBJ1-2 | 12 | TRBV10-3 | AISESTTGSGYT
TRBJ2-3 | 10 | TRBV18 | ASSPSKDTQY
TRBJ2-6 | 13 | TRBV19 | ASTSGFAGANVLT
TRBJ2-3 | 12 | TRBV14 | ASRRQISTDTQY
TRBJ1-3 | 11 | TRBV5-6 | ASSFGPGNTIY
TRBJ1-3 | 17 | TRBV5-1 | ASSLGTGGSLSSGNTIY
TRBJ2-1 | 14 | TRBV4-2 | ASSQDLGGSDNEQF
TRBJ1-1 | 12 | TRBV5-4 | ASSLNMQAFEAF
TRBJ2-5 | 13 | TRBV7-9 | ASSLLTSVQETQY
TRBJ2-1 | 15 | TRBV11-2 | ASSPTGGAGGYNEQF
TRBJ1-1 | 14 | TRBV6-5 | ASSYRTGVTNTEAF
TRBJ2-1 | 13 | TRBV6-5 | ASSMGQGSYNEQF
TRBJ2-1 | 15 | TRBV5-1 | ASSLAPTSGEYNEQF
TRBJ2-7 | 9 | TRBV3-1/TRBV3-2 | ASSYLYEQY
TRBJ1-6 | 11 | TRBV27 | ASKGINNSPLH
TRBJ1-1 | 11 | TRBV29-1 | SSNSGQGTEAF
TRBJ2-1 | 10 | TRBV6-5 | ASSYSGQYAF
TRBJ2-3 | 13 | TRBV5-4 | ASSLMGTVADTQY
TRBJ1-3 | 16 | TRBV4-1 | ASSQPAGGQLAGNTIY
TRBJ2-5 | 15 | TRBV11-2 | ASSLMGLAGLRETQY
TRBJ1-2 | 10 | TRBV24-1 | ATSDLAGRNT
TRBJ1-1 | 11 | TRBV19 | ASMTVMNTEAF
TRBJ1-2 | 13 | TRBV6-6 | ASSQPPGMGYGYT
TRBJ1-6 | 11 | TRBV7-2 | ASSLVDRSGVH
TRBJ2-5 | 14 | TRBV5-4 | ASSRTSYNKGETQY
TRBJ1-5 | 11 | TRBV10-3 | AIRGPGNQPQH
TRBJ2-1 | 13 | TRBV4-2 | ASSQSLAGYNEQF
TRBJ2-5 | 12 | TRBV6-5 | ASSPGQVQETQY
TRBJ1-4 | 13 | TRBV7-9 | ASSTGIGGGEKLF
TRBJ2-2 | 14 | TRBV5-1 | ASSLFGGSNTGELF
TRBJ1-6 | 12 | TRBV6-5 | AGALSSYNSPLH
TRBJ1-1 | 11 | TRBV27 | ASSLTWSTEAF
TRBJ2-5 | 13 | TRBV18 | ASSIEVRGQETQY
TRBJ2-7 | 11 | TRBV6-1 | ASSDSLGYEQY
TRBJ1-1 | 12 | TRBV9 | ASSVIPENTEAF
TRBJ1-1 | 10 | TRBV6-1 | ASSAARGKPF
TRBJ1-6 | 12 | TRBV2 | ASSRGRSGPPLH
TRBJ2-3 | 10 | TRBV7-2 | ASSLGGGESY
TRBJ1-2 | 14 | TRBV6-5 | ASSYSNLASRGGYT
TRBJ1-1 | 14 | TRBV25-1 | ASRSLRQDPRTEAF
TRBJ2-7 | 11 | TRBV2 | ASSGDRLAEQY
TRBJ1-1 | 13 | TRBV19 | ASSIYWTGRPEAF
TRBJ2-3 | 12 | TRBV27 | ASGTSGRPDTQY
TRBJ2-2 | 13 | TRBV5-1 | ASSSGTSEAGELF
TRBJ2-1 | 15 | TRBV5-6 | ASSLANRDRGFWEQF
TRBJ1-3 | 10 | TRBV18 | ASSPRGNTIY
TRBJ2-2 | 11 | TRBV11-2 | ASSLRISGELF
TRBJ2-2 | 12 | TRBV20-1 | SASRLTNTGELF
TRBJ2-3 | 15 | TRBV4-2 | ASSQDKGGPRTDTQY